The rows below give T cell receptor beta chains drawn from one sample of a study of blood T cells in healthy people across ages. One entry per CDR3 protein, called by TCRdb with MiXCR from the 5' RACE reads. The table has about 1,600,000 distinct CDR3 sequences, 42% seen once. The specimen sequenced was blood. The receptors derive from a woman younger than 30 in good health. Both conserved end residues are part of each CDR3. The order of the fields is J gene, D gene, clone size, V gene, CDR3 DNA, CDR3 protein. A D gene is named only where the DNA matches it firmly. Where a row states a size, it is once, few, many or the class of an expanded clone; other rows omit it.

TRBJ1-1 - - TRBV4-2 TGTGCCAGCAGCACTACGACAGGTAGAGCTTTCTTT CASSTTTGRAFF
TRBJ2-5 TRBD2 - TRBV12-3/TRBV12-4 TGTGCCAGCAGGCCTACGTACCGGGAGGGGTACAATGAGCAGTACTTC CASRPTYREGYNEQYF
TRBJ2-3 TRBD2 many TRBV6-5 TGCGCCAGCAAAGCGGGGGGCAGCACAGATACGCAGTATTTT CASKAGGSTDTQYF
TRBJ2-5 TRBD1 - TRBV28 TGTGCCAGCAGTCACAGGGGTGAAGTAGAAGAGACCCAGTACTTC CASSHRGEVEETQYF
TRBJ1-3 TRBD1 - TRBV12-3/TRBV12-4 TGTGCCAGCAGTTTAGCGGGACAGGTTGGCAGCTCTGGAAACACCATATATTTT CASSLAGQVGSSGNTIYF
TRBJ2-1 - - TRBV5-6 TGTGCCAGCAGCCCATCCATAAATGAGCAGTTCTTC CASSPSINEQFF
TRBJ1-2 - many TRBV29-1 TGCAGCGTTGACTATGGCTACACCTTC CSVDYGYTF
TRBJ2-3 - - TRBV12-3/TRBV12-4 TGTGCCAGCAGTTTATTAGGGGAAGCGGACACAGATACGCAGTATTTT CASSLLGEADTDTQYF
TRBJ2-5 - few TRBV10-3 TGTGCCATCAGTGTTGGGGGCCAGAGGGAGACCCAGTACTTC CAISVGGQRETQYF
TRBJ2-1 - - TRBV10-1 TGCGCCACCGGAGACCCCGGGACGCTAGGTAACTATGAGCAGTTCTTT CATGDPGTLGNYEQFF
TRBJ2-7 TRBD1 few TRBV25-1 TGTGCCAGCAGTGACCCTCACCGGGACAGGATCTACGAGCAGTACTTC CASSDPHRDRIYEQYF
TRBJ2-7 - - TRBV27 TGTGCCAGCAGTTTCTACGGGTCGGCCTACGAGCAGTACTTC CASSFYGSAYEQYF
TRBJ2-1 TRBD1 few TRBV20-1 TGCAGTGCTAGAGTGGACAGGGGCTCCTACAATGAGCAGTTCTTC CSARVDRGSYNEQFF
TRBJ2-7 - - TRBV5-1 TGCGCCAGCAGCCAACAGAACTCCTACGAGCAGTACTTC CASSQQNSYEQYF
TRBJ1-2 TRBD1 - TRBV28 TGTGCCAGCAGTTCAGTCAGGGGGCTTGGCTACACCTTC CASSSVRGLGYTF
TRBJ2-5 TRBD1 few TRBV4-1 TGCGCCAGCAGCCAAGATACACAGGGGGTTGGCGAGACCCAGTACTTC CASSQDTQGVGETQYF
TRBJ2-3 TRBD2 - TRBV20-1 TGCAGTGCTCCAAGCGGGGCAGATACGCAGTATTTT CSAPSGADTQYF
TRBJ2-7 - few TRBV5-1 TGCGCCAGCAGCAGAAAGGATGGAGCCTCCTACGAGCAGTACTTC CASSRKDGASYEQYF
TRBJ2-7 - few TRBV5-5 TGTGCCGGCAGCTTAGGTTCCGAGCAGTACTTC CAGSLGSEQYF
TRBJ2-5 TRBD2 - TRBV7-2 TGTGCCAGCAGCTCCTTTATAGCGGGGGGAAGGGAGACCCAGTACTTC CASSSFIAGGRETQYF
TRBJ2-7 TRBD2 few TRBV7-2 TGTGCCAGCAGCTTAGAAAGGGTAGCGGGGTGGGGCCTCTACGAGCAGTACTTC CASSLERVAGWGLYEQYF
TRBJ1-4 - - TRBV25-1 TGTGCCAGCAGTGAATATTTTGGCACCTTAGGGACTAATGAAAAACTGTTTTTT CASSEYFGTLGTNEKLFF
TRBJ2-4 - - TRBV12-3/TRBV12-4 TGTGCCAGCAGTTTTTATGTCGGCAGAGGGGTGGGGGCCAAAAACATTCAGTACTTC CASSFYVGRGVGAKNIQYF
TRBJ2-3 - - TRBV5-5 TGTGCCAGCAGCTTGCTGCCGGGGGAGCGCACAGATACGCAGTATTTT CASSLLPGERTDTQYF
TRBJ1-2 - many TRBV2 TGTGCCAGCAGTGAAGGGGGGGGCGGCTACACCTTC CASSEGGGGYTF
TRBJ1-1 - - TRBV19 TGTGCCAGTAGTCCCCGAATCGATAGCACTGAAGCTTTCTTT CASSPRIDSTEAFF
TRBJ2-5 TRBD2 - TRBV2 TGTGCCAGCCCAACTAGCGGGGTTCAAGAGACCCAGTACTTC CASPTSGVQETQYF
TRBJ2-7 - - TRBV24-1 TGTGCCACCAGTGATTTCCTTTCGGACGAGCAGTACTTC CATSDFLSDEQYF
TRBJ2-5 - few TRBV20-1 TGCAGTGCTAGAGACGCGGCAGGACAAGAGACCCAGTACTTC CSARDAAGQETQYF
TRBJ2-1 TRBD1 - TRBV6-1 TGTGCCAGCAGGAAGGACAGGGGCTACAATGAGCAGTTCTTC CASRKDRGYNEQFF
TRBJ2-1 - - TRBV20-1 TGCAGTGCCTTCCTGAGGTTGGAAGGAACTATCCCGCAGCCCCCCAATGAGCAGTTCTTC CSAFLRLEGTIPQPPNEQFF
TRBJ1-1 - - TRBV12-3/TRBV12-4 TGTGCCAGCAGTTTAAGTACAGCGAACACTGAAGCTTTCTTT CASSLSTANTEAFF
TRBJ1-5 TRBD1 few TRBV4-2 TGTGCCAGCAGCCAGGGACAGGGGGTCGGCAATCAGCCCCAGCATTTT CASSQGQGVGNQPQHF
TRBJ2-1 - - TRBV21-1 TGTGCCAGCAGGAAAAGGGAAACCGCCTTCCCCATCAATGAGCAGTTCTTC CASRKRETAFPINEQFF
TRBJ2-1 - - TRBV7-9 TGTGCCAGCAGCCCCGACTATAAGTGGTTCTTC CASSPDYKWFF
TRBJ2-7 - - TRBV7-6 TGTGCCAGCAGCTCCATTCCGAGGGAACTCCCGTACTACGAGCAGTACTTC CASSSIPRELPYYEQYF
TRBJ2-7 - once TRBV3-1 TGTGCCAGCAGCCAAGATGGGGGGTTCTACGAGCAGTACTTC CASSQDGGFYEQYF
TRBJ2-1 - - TRBV5-5 TGTGCCAGCAGCTTGACGCCCCTAGCGAGCTCCTACAATGAGCAGTTCTTC CASSLTPLASSYNEQFF
TRBJ2-2 TRBD2 - TRBV24-1 TGTGCCACCCAAGGCACTAGCGGGAGCGGGGAGCTGTTTTTT CATQGTSGSGELFF
TRBJ2-7 - - TRBV2 TGTGCCAGCAGTGAATCCCAGACAGGACTTGGCTACGAGCAGTACTTC CASSESQTGLGYEQYF
TRBJ1-1 - - TRBV7-6 TGTGCCAGCAGCTTAATGACAGGTAGAATGAACACTGAAGCTTTCTTT CASSLMTGRMNTEAFF
TRBJ1-2 - - TRBV20-1 TGCAGTGCTCCGCTCTGGGAAGCTAACTATGGCTACACCTTC CSAPLWEANYGYTF